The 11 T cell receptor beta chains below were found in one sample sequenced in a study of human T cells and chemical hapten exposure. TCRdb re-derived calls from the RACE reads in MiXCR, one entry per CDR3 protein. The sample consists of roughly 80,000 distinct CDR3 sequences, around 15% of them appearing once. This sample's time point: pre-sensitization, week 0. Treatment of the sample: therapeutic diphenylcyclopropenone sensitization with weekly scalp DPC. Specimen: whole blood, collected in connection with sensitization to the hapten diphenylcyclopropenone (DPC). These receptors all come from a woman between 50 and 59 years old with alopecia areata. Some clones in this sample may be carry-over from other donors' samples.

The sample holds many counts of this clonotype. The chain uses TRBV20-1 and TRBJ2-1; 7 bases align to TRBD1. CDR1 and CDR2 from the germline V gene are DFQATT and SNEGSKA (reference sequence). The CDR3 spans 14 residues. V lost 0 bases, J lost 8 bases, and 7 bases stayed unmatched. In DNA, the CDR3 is TGCAGTGCTAGAGATTCGGCCAGGGGGTATGAGCAGTTCTTC. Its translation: CSARDSARGYEQFF.

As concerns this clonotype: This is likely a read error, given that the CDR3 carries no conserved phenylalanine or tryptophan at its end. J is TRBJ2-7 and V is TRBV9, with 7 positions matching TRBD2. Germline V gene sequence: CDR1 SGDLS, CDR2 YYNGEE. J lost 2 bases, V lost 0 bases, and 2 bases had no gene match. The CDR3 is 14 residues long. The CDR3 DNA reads TGTGCCAGCAGCGTAGCCGCGGGGGCCTACGAGCAGTACTCC. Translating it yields CASSVAAGAYEQYS.

In DNA form, the CDR3 reads TGTGCCAGCAGTATGCGAACGACAGGGGTTGGACAGCCCCAGCATTTT. Protein sequence: CASSMRTTGVGQPQHF. The chain combines TRBV12-3 or TRBV12-4 with TRBJ1-5; 8 bases line up with TRBD1. The V and J ends lost 5 bases and 7 bases, in that order; junction bases with no gene match: 13. The CDR3 runs 16 residues.

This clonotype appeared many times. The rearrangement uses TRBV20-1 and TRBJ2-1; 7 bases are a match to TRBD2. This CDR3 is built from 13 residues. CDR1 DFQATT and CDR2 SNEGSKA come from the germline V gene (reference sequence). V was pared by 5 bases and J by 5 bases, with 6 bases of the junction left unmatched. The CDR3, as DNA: TGCAGTGCTTTTACGGGACTAAACAATGAGCAGTTCTTC. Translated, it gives CSAFTGLNNEQFF.

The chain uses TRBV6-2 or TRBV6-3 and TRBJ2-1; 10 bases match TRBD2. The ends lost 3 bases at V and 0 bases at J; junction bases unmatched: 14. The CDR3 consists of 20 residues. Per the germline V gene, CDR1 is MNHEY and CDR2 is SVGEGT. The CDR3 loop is CASSYYGGTSAKSSYNEQFF. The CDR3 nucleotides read TGTGCCAGCAGTTATTATGGAGGGACTAGCGCAAAGAGCTCCTACAATGAGCAGTTCTTC.

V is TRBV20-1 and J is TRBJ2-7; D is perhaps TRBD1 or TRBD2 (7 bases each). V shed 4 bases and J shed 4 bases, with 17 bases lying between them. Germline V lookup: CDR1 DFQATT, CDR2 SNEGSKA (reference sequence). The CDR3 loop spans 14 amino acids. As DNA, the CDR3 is TGCAGTGCTATAAGGTCAGGGGGGGAGTACGAGCAGTACTTC. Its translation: CSAIRSGGEYEQYF.

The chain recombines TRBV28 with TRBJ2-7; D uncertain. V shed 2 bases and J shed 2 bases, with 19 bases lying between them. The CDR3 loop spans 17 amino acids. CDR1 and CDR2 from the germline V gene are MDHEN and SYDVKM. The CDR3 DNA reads TGTGCCAGCAGTTTAAGGTCCCTGACACACCTGACCTACGAGCAGTACTTC. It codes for CASSLRSLTHLTYEQYF.

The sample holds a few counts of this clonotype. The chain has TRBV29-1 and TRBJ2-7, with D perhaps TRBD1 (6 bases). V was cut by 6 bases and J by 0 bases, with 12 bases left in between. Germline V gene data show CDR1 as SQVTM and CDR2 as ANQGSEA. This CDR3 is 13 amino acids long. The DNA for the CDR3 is TGCAGCGTAGGAGGACAGAGCTCCTACGAGCAGTACTTC. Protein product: CSVGGQSSYEQYF.

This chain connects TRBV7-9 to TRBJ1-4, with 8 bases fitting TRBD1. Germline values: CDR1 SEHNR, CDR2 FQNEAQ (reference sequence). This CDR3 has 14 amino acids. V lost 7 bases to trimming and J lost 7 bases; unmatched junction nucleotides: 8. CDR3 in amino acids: CASNRQGSGEKLFF. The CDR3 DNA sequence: TGTGCCAGCAACAGACAGGGGAGCGGTGAAAAACTGTTTTTT. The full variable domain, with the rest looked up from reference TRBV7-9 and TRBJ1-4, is DTGVSQNPRHKITKRGQNVTFRCDPISEHNRLYWYRQTLGQGPEFLTYFQNEAQLEKSRLLSDRFSAERPKGSFSTLEIQRTEQGDSAMYLCASNRQGSGEKLFFGSGTQLSVL.

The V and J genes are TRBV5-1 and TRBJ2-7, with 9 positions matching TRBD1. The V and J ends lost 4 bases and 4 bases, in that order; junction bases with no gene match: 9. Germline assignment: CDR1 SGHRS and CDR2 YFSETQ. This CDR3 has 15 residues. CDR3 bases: TGCGCCAGCAGCAAAACACAGGGGGCGGAGTACGAGCAGTACTTC. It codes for CASSKTQGAEYEQYF. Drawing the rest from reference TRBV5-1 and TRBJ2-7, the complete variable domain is KAGVTQTPRYLIKTRGQQVTLSCSPISGHRSVSWYQQTPGQGLQFLFEYFSETQRNKGNFPGRFSGRQFSNSRSEMNVSTLELGDSALYLCASSKTQGAEYEQYFGPGTRLTVT.

The CDR3 region is CASGQTSYEQYF. CDR3 in DNA: TGTGCCAGCGGGCAGACTTCCTACGAGCAGTACTTC. This chain links TRBV9 with TRBJ2-7; D gene uncertain. The CDR3 is 12 residues long. V gave up 7 bases and J gave up 1 base, with 9 bases separating them. Germline CDR1 is SGDLS and CDR2 is YYNGEE.